This T cell receptor (beta chain) was sequenced in a study of blood T cell repertoires in COVID-19. TCRdb's copy holds only in-frame clones and misses some; the assay was immunoSEQ multiplex PCR. The repertoire includes about 49,000 clones, 87% of them detected once, and 2.1% sits in the top ten. The V gene end was trimmed by 4 bases and the J gene end by 1 base; junction bases not matched to a gene: 5. Germline CDR1 and CDR2: SGHTA and FQGTGA. CDR3 length: 15 amino acids. The chain links TRBV7-3 to TRBJ1-2; 8 bases align to TRBD1. Sequences were obtained from peripheral blood. The clonotype comes from a woman aged 80 or over with COVID-19, enrolled during active disease. In DNA, the CDR3 is TGTGCCAGCAGCTCAATGACAGGGGTTAACTATGGCTACACCTTC. Protein sequence: CASSSMTGVNYGYTF.